This paragraph reports one T cell receptor beta chain. The data are from a study of technical replicates of blood from a few donors. Using immunoSEQ multiplex PCR, the repertoire was profiled, and TCRdb retains in-frame clones only, with some absent. Of approximately 85,000 clones listed, 92% were seen once; the top ten hold around 0.3%. V dropped 1 base and J dropped 7; count of bases not matched to a gene: 8. The length of the CDR3 is 15 residues. The germline V gene has CDR1 MGHDK and CDR2 SYGVNS. The sequencing input was T cells isolated from PBMCs. The sequence derives from a human donor in good health. This chain links TRBV25-1 with TRBJ1-1, with 8 bases fitting TRBD1. The CDR3 DNA reads as TGTGCCAGCAGTGAATCGTGGACAGGGAGGGGTGAAGCTTTCTTT. Residues: CASSESWTGRGEAFF.